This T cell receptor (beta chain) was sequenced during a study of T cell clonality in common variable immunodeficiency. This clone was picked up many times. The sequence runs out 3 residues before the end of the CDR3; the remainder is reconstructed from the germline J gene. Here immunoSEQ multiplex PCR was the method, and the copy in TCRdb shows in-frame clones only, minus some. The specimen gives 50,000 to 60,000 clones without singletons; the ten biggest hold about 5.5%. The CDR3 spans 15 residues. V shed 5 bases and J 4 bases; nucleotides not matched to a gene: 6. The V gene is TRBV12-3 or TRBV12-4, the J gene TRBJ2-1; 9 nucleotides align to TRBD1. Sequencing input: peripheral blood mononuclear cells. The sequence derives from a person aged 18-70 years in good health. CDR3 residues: CASSLQTGGYNEQFF. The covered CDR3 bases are TGTGCCAGCAGTCTACAGACAGGGGGATACAATGAG.